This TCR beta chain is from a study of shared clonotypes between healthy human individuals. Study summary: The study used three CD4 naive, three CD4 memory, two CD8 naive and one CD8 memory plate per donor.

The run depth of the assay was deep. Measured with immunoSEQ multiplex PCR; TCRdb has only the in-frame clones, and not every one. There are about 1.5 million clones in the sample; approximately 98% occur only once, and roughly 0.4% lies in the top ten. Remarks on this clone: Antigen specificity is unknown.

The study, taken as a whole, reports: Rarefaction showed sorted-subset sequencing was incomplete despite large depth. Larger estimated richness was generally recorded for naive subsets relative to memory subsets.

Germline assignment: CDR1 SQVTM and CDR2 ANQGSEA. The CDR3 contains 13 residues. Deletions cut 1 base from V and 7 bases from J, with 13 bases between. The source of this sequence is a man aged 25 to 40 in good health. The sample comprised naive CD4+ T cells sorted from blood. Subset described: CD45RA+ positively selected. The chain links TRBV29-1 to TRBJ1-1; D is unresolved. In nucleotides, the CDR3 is TGCAGCGTTGAAGGGCTAGGGCTAGGTGAAGCTTTCTTT. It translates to CSVEGLGLGEAFF.